The 27 T cell receptor beta chains below were found in one sample sequenced in a study of OX40 agonist ivuxolimab in advanced cancers. The data were produced by immunoSEQ multiplex PCR, yet TCRdb's version contains in-frame clones alone and is incomplete. The sample holds approximately 18,000 clones, about 73% seen once. The sequenced sample was CD4+ or CD8+ T cells sorted from blood, obtained in a trial of the OX40 agonist ivuxolimab. Every receptor here comes from an adult with an advanced solid tumor such as melanoma, head and neck, liver or kidney cancer.

CDR3 bases: TGCGCCAGCAGCGGATTCATGGAAGGGGAGCAGTACTTC. Translation: CASSGFMEGEQYF. The gene calls are TRBV5-1 and TRBJ2-7, with D unclear. V gave up 4 bases and J gave up 7 bases, with 15 bases separating them. From germline, CDR1 is SGHRS and CDR2 YFSETQ. The CDR3 is 13 amino acids.

This clone has a handful of counts. V usage is TRBV27 and J usage is TRBJ2-7, with D maybe TRBD1 (6 bases). V shed 0 bases and J shed 0 bases, with 12 bases lying between them. From germline, CDR1 is MNHEY and CDR2 SMNVEV (reference sequence). The CDR3 consists of 16 residues. CDR3 DNA: TGTGCCAGCAGTTTATCTTGGGACACCCTCTCCTACGAGCAGTACTTC. This encodes CASSLSWDTLSYEQYF.

This clone counts as medium-sized. Within the sample, other DNA sequences also encode this same CDR3. The chain carries TRBV7-6 and TRBJ2-7; 7 positions agree with TRBD1. With V trimmed by 2 bases and J by 5 bases, 3 bases remained unmatched. Looked up from germline, CDR1 is SGHVS and CDR2 is FNYEAQ. The CDR3 covers 13 residues. The CDR3 reads CASSLSGTDEQYF. The CDR3 DNA follows: TGTGCCAGCAGCTTATCCGGGACAGACGAGCAGTACTTC.

This clone was counted only a few times. The CDR3 reads CASSPGQGNEQFF. The CDR3 DNA reads TGCGCCAGCAGCCCGGGACAGGGGAATGAGCAGTTCTTC. The chain employs TRBV4-3 and TRBJ2-1; 10 bases are a match to TRBD1. Germline V gives CDR1 LGHNA, CDR2 YSLEER. V lost 4 bases to trimming and J lost 7 bases; unmatched junction nucleotides: 1. The length of the CDR3 is 13 residues.

This chain uses TRBV10-1 with TRBJ2-7, with D perhaps TRBD1 (6 bases). Trimming took 5 bases from V and 6 from J, leaving 17 bases between them. CDR3 length equals 14 residues. The V gene's germline CDR1 is WNHNN and CDR2 SYGVQD (reference sequence). The CDR3 loop reads CASSTDRLGGEQYF. CDR3 nucleotide sequence: TGCGCCAGCAGTACAGACCGCCTAGGGGGCGAGCAGTACTTC.

This clone was seen only once. The chain employs TRBV4-3 and TRBJ2-7; D remains ambiguous. Trimming removed 1 base from V and 0 bases from J, with 7 bases in between. The CDR3 sequence is 14 residues long. Germline V CDR1 and CDR2: LGHNA, YSLEER. CDR3 in DNA: TGCGCCAGCAGCCAAGGGAGCGTCTCCTACGAGCAGTACTTC. As protein: CASSQGSVSYEQYF.

This clone was observed a single time. The gene calls are TRBV7-8 and TRBJ2-3; D may be TRBD2 (5 bases). This CDR3 comprises 15 residues. Deletions cut 3 bases from V and 2 bases from J, with 12 bases between. Germline lookup yields CDR1 SGHVS and CDR2 FQNEAQ. CDR3 coding DNA: TGTGCCAGCAGCTTTGACGGAGGCCACACAGATACGCAGTATTTT. Translated, it gives CASSFDGGHTDTQYF. Full variable domain (remainder filled in from reference TRBV7-8 and TRBJ2-3): GAGVSQSPRYKVAKRGQDVALRCDPISGHVSLFWYQQALGQGPEFLTYFQNEAQLDKSGLPSDRFFAERPEGSVSTLKIQRTQQEDSAVYLCASSFDGGHTDTQYFGPGTRLTVL.

The CDR3 DNA sequence: TGTGCCAGCAGCCAACCCGGTAATAGCAATCAGCCCCAGCATTTT. This encodes CASSQPGNSNQPQHF. The chain recombines TRBV6-8 with TRBJ1-5; no firm D call. Germline CDR1 MNHGY, CDR2 SAAAGT. There are 15 residues in the CDR3. V lost 6 bases to trimming and J lost 0 bases, with 12 bases between them.

The chain recombines TRBV5-8 with TRBJ1-2; 8 bases fit TRBD1. V trimming: 4 bases; J trimming: 6 bases; junction bases outside the gene matches: 11. CDR1 is SGHTS and CDR2 is YDEGEE in the germline V gene. The CDR3 has 15 amino acids. CDR3 DNA: TGTGCCAGCAGCCCAGGGGGCCTAACCCCAGATGGCTACACCTTC. Translating gives CASSPGGLTPDGYTF.

V gene TRBV29-1 combines with J gene TRBJ2-4; D not certain. The length of the CDR3 is 13 residues. The V and J ends lost 2 bases and 3 bases respectively, with 8 bases between them. Germline CDR1 is SQVTM and CDR2 is ANQGSEA. CDR3 sequence (DNA): TGCAGCGTTGAACTCGTCGGCAAAAACATTCAGTACTTC. Its translation is CSVELVGKNIQYF.

This chain joins TRBV6-5 and TRBJ1-1; 10 nucleotides agree with TRBD1. The germline V gene encodes CDR1 MNHEY and CDR2 SVGAGI. This CDR3 region has 13 residues. V gave up 2 bases and J gave up 7 bases; unmatched junction bases: 1. CDR3 nucleotides: TGTGCCAGCAGTTACGGGACAGGGGTTGAAGCTTTCTTT. Protein: CASSYGTGVEAFF.

The CDR3 sequence is CASSLAGPETNTGELFF. The CDR3 nucleotides read TGCGCCAGCAGCTTGGCCGGACCCGAAACGAACACCGGGGAGCTGTTTTTT. V is TRBV5-1 and J is TRBJ2-2; D call uncertain. V lost 0 bases and J lost 0, with 12 bases in between. The CDR3 totals 17 residues. Germline V gene lookup returns CDR1 SGHRS and CDR2 YFSETQ. The variable domain in full, completed from reference TRBV5-1 and TRBJ2-2, reads KAGVTQTPRYLIKTRGQQVTLSCSPISGHRSVSWYQQTPGQGLQFLFEYFSETQRNKGNFPGRFSGRQFSNSRSEMNVSTLELGDSALYLCASSLAGPETNTGELFFGEGSRLTVL.

V is TRBV29-1 and J is TRBJ1-1, with D uncertain. From germline, CDR1 is SQVTM and CDR2 ANQGSEA. This CDR3 region has 10 residues. Trimming removed 8 bases at V and 4 bases at J, with 8 bases between. CDR3: CSPGLTEAFF. Here the CDR3 DNA reads TGCAGCCCCGGGCTCACTGAAGCTTTCTTT.

The chain is built from TRBV5-1 and TRBJ2-2; weak D call: TRBD2 (6 bases). Trimming pared 0 bases from V and 2 bases from J, leaving 8 bases between. The germline V gene has CDR1 SGHRS and CDR2 YFSETQ. This CDR3 is 15 amino acids long. The CDR3 protein is CASSLAGTNTGELFF. For the CDR3, the DNA is TGCGCCAGCAGCTTGGCTGGGACTAACACCGGGGAGCTGTTTTTT.

The rearrangement joins TRBV27 to TRBJ2-1; D gene uncertain. CDR1 is MNHEY and CDR2 is SMNVEV in the germline V gene (reference sequence). Trimming took 7 bases from V and 9 from J, leaving 16 bases between them. CDR3 length: 13 amino acids. This chain's CDR3 is CASTNFQGVEQFF. The CDR3 nucleotides read TGTGCCAGCACCAACTTTCAAGGAGTTGAGCAGTTCTTC.

This chain joins TRBV6-5 and TRBJ1-5; 8 nucleotides match TRBD1. CDR3 length: 15 amino acids. Trimming cost V 5 bases and J 4 bases; bases outside gene matches: 7. Germline V gives CDR1 MNHEY, CDR2 SVGAGI. As DNA, the CDR3 is TGTGCCAGCAGTACTTTGGGACAGGCTAATCAGCCCCAGCATTTT. Its protein product is CASSTLGQANQPQHF.

The gene calls are TRBV27 and TRBJ1-2, with D perhaps TRBD1 (5 bases). Germline-derived CDR1 and CDR2 are MNHEY and SMNVEV (reference sequence). Deletions cut 8 bases from V and 0 bases from J, with 10 bases between. This CDR3 contains 13 residues. The CDR3, as DNA: TGTGCCAGCCAGACAGATCCTAACTATGGCTACACCTTC. This codes for CASQTDPNYGYTF.

This clone was detected a few times. A read error may produce the germline difference seen at one junction end. The chain links TRBV5-8 to TRBJ2-3, with 8 positions matching TRBD2. The CDR3 has 17 amino acids. Germline CDR1 SGHTS, CDR2 YDEGEE. The CDR3 spells CASSQEGLALSTDTQYF. The CDR3 region has the DNA TGCGCCAGCAGCCAAGAAGGACTAGCCCTCAGCACAGATACGCAGTATTTT.

The chain is built from TRBV4-3 and TRBJ2-3, with D possibly matching TRBD1 (5 bases). V lost 0 bases to trimming and J lost 0 bases, with 7 bases between them. The CDR3 is 15 residues long. Germline loops: CDR1 LGHNA, CDR2 YSLEER. CDR3 DNA: TGCGCCAGCAGCCAAGATTGGGGCAGCACAGATACGCAGTATTTT. It specifies CASSQDWGSTDTQYF.

The V call is TRBV6-9, the J call TRBJ2-3, with D possibly TRBD2 on 6 matching bases. V lost 8 bases and J 2 bases, leaving 14 bases between the germline ends. Germline V gene sequence: CDR1 MNHGY, CDR2 SVAAGI. The CDR3 is 14 amino acids. The CDR3 sequence: CASGVEGHTDTQYF. In DNA form, the CDR3 reads TGTGCCAGCGGCGTGGAGGGCCACACAGATACGCAGTATTTT.

The rearrangement joins TRBV28 to TRBJ1-1; TRBD1 agrees at 7 bases. This CDR3 is built from 14 residues. The V gene end was trimmed by 4 bases and the J gene end by 1 base; junction bases not matched to a gene: 3. Germline V CDR1 and CDR2: MDHEN, SYDVKM. The CDR3 spells CASSSRTGNTEAFF. The CDR3 nucleotides are TGTGCCAGCAGTTCTCGGACAGGGAACACTGAAGCTTTCTTT.

This clone was detected only a few times. V usage is TRBV6-5 and J usage is TRBJ2-1; D remains unclear. Germline loops: CDR1 MNHEY, CDR2 SVGAGI. V lost 4 bases and J 5 bases, leaving 6 bases between the germline ends. This CDR3 spans 12 amino acids. This CDR3 reads CASSFTNNEQFF. The CDR3 DNA is TGTGCCAGCAGTTTTACTAACAATGAGCAGTTCTTC.

V usage is TRBV27 and J usage is TRBJ2-7, with 11 bases that match TRBD1. The V and J ends lost 0 bases and 1 base, in that order; junction bases with no gene match: 2. Per germline, CDR1 MNHEY and CDR2 SMNVEV (reference sequence). The CDR3 runs to 16 residues. Here the CDR3 DNA reads TGTGCCAGCAGTTTATCGGGACAGGGGGTGTCCTACGAGCAGTACTTC. Translated: CASSLSGQGVSYEQYF.

The chain recombines TRBV5-5 with TRBJ2-3; the D gene is possibly TRBD1 (6 bases). The V end was cut by 0 bases, the J end by 0 bases, with 8 bases between. The CDR3 is 15 amino acids. The germline gives CDR1 SGHKS, CDR2 YYEKEE (reference sequence). This CDR3 reads CASSLGDTSTDTQYF. DNA of the CDR3: TGTGCCAGCAGCTTGGGGGACACTAGCACAGATACGCAGTATTTT.

The chain has TRBV7-9 and TRBJ2-7; a weak D match, TRBD1 (5 bases). V dropped 1 base and J dropped 4 bases, with 11 bases sitting between them. CDR3 length: 14 residues. Per the germline V gene, CDR1 is SEHNR and CDR2 is FQNEAQ (reference sequence). The CDR3 region has the DNA TGTGCCAGCAGCTTAGTGGGGCAGGAATACGAGCAGTACTTC. This codes for CASSLVGQEYEQYF.

The chain joins TRBV7-9 to TRBJ1-5; 7 nucleotides line up with TRBD1. This CDR3 has 16 amino acids. Germline assignment: CDR1 SEHNR and CDR2 FQNEAQ (reference sequence). V shed 2 bases, J shed 6 bases, and the junction held 10 bases outside the gene matches. This CDR3 reads CASSLYYGRGGQPQHF. The CDR3 DNA reads as TGTGCCAGCAGCTTATATTACGGCAGGGGGGGTCAGCCCCAGCATTTT.

The chain recombines TRBV13 with TRBJ2-7; D unclear. This CDR3 has 13 amino acids. CDR1 is PRHDT and CDR2 is FYEKMQ in the germline V gene (reference sequence). The V end was cut by 5 bases, the J end by 3 bases, with 11 bases between. Here the CDR3 reads CASSRMNFYEQYF. In DNA form, the CDR3 reads TGTGCCAGCAGCCGCATGAACTTCTACGAGCAGTACTTC.